Shown below are 24 T cell receptor beta chains from a single sample sequenced in a study of cytomegalovirus exposure and HLA in healthy donors. Primers included in the PCR were 60 Vbeta and 13 Jbeta primers. Repertoires were generated with immunoSEQ multiplex PCR, while TCRdb's copy carries only in-frame clones and drops some. Its listing shows 95,000 to 110,000 clones. The sequenced sample consisted of PBMCs. These receptor sequences come from a man between 35 and 55 years old in good health and CMV-seronegative.

The V call is TRBV28, the J call TRBJ2-2, with 9 bases aligning to TRBD2. J gave up 7 bases and V 6 bases, and 15 bases lay outside the gene matches. Looked up from germline, CDR1 is MDHEN and CDR2 is SYDVKM. This CDR3 comprises 17 residues. CDR3 coding DNA: TGTGCCAGCAGCCCCCCTAGCGGGGTCGACTTGGGCGGGGAGCTGTTTTTT. Protein: CASSPPSGVDLGGELFF.

The chain joins TRBV15 to TRBJ1-5; no firm D call. Germline values: CDR1 LNHNV, CDR2 YYDKDF (reference sequence). The CDR3 spans 14 residues. The germline V and J ends were trimmed by 5 bases and 7 bases, with 15 bases remaining between them. The CDR3: CATSYLAADQPQHF. For the CDR3, the DNA is TGTGCCACCAGCTATTTAGCAGCGGACCAGCCCCAGCATTTT.

This chain joins TRBV6-6 and TRBJ1-2; TRBD1 agrees at 8 bases. CDR1 and CDR2 (germline): MNHNY, SVGAGI (reference sequence). V lost 5 bases to trimming and J lost 5 bases; unmatched junction nucleotides: 7. This CDR3 is built from 14 residues. In DNA form, the CDR3 reads TGTGCCAGCAGTACATCGACAGGGGATTATGGCTACACCTTC. Amino acid sequence: CASSTSTGDYGYTF.

This chain joins TRBV19 and TRBJ2-3; 11 nucleotides agree with TRBD2. V shed 0 bases, J shed 2 bases, and the junction held 10 bases outside the gene matches. The germline gives CDR1 LNHDA, CDR2 SQIVND (reference sequence). This CDR3 spans 19 amino acids. Here the CDR3 DNA reads TGTGCCAGTAGTATAGAGTCTAGCGGGGGGCTCACGTACACAGATACGCAGTATTTT. Translating it yields CASSIESSGGLTYTDTQYF.

This chain links TRBV12-5 with TRBJ2-1; D is uncertain. The CDR3 is made up of 13 amino acids. Per germline, CDR1 LGHNT and CDR2 FRNRAP. V shed 1 base and J shed 7 bases, with 8 bases lying between them. DNA of the CDR3: TGTGCTAGTGGTTTGGCTGGGCGTAATGAGCAGTTCTTC. Protein: CASGLAGRNEQFF. The whole variable domain, remainder taken from reference TRBV12-5 and TRBJ2-1, is DARVTQTPRHKVTEMGQEVTMRCQPILGHNTVFWYRQTMMQGLELLAYFRNRAPLDDSGMPKDRFSAEMPDATLATLKIQPSEPRDSAVYFCASGLAGRNEQFFGPGTRLTVL.

This chain uses TRBV4-1 with TRBJ1-2; D is perhaps TRBD1 (5 bases). The germline V gene encodes CDR1 MGHRA and CDR2 YSYEKL. V dropped 0 bases and J dropped 11 bases, with 19 bases sitting between them. The CDR3 has 15 residues. The CDR3 sequence is CASSQDMGVLGGYTF. The CDR3 bases are TGCGCCAGCAGCCAAGATATGGGGGTCTTGGGGGGGTACACCTTC.

As DNA, the CDR3 is TGTGCCAGCAGCTCCGAACAGGGATCAGCCTCTGGAAACACCATATATTTT. Its protein product is CASSSEQGSASGNTIYF. The genes are TRBV7-2 and TRBJ1-3; D is perhaps TRBD1 (6 bases). The CDR3 runs 17 residues. Trimming cost V 4 bases and J 0 bases, with 16 bases left between them. Germline V lookup: CDR1 SGHTA, CDR2 FQGNSA.

This chain joins TRBV29-1 and TRBJ2-3; no clear D gene. Germline CDR1 and CDR2: SQVTM and ANQGSEA. Trimming left V 0 bases short and J 5 bases short, with 12 bases between. The CDR3 consists of 14 residues. CDR3 bases: TGCAGCGTTGAAGATATCCGGGTTGGAGATACGCAGTATTTT. Protein sequence: CSVEDIRVGDTQYF.

The genes are TRBV7-8 and TRBJ2-5, with 8 positions matching TRBD1. CDR3 length: 15 amino acids. The germline V gene has CDR1 SGHVS and CDR2 FQNEAQ. Trimming took 5 bases from V and 1 from J; bases not matched to a gene: 6. The CDR3 loop reads CASSLETGGQETQYF. CDR3 DNA sequence: TGTGCCAGCAGCCTAGAAACAGGGGGCCAAGAGACCCAGTACTTC.

The chain employs TRBV10-2 and TRBJ2-5; 10 positions agree with TRBD2. CDR1 is WSHSY and CDR2 is SAAADI in the germline V gene. V lost 7 bases and J lost 5; bases outside the gene matches: 1. The CDR3 runs to 12 residues. The CDR3 is CASKAGGETQYF. CDR3 DNA sequence: TGCGCCAGCAAAGCGGGAGGGGAGACCCAGTACTTC.

The chain recombines TRBV20-1 with TRBJ2-1; D unclear. This CDR3 comprises 11 residues. V was pared by 3 bases and J by 4 bases, with 4 bases between. The germline CDR1 and CDR2 sequences are DFQATT and SNEGSKA (reference sequence). CDR3 sequence: CSASEYNEQFF. In DNA, the CDR3 is TGCAGTGCTAGTGAGTACAATGAGCAGTTCTTC.

The rearrangement uses TRBV11-2 and TRBJ1-3; 7 bases line up with TRBD1. The germline V gene encodes CDR1 SGHAT and CDR2 FQNNGV. The CDR3 is made up of 13 amino acids. V was clipped by 4 bases and J by 8 bases; unmatched bases: 5. In DNA form, the CDR3 reads TGTGCCAGCAGCTCCAGGGGGAAAGACACCATATATTTT. Translation gives CASSSRGKDTIYF.

The V gene is TRBV7-8, the J gene TRBJ2-7; D perhaps matches TRBD2 (6 bases). CDR1 SGHVS and CDR2 FQNEAQ come from the germline V gene. Trimming stripped 2 bases from V and 1 base from J, with 15 bases between. The CDR3 contains 16 residues. CDR3 region: CASSLIRGGQSYEQYF. The CDR3 region has the DNA TGTGCCAGCAGCTTAATTCGGGGAGGTCAATCCTACGAGCAGTACTTC. The full variable domain, its missing parts supplied by reference TRBV7-8 and TRBJ2-7, is GAGVSQSPRYKVAKRGQDVALRCDPISGHVSLFWYQQALGQGPEFLTYFQNEAQLDKSGLPSDRFFAERPEGSVSTLKIQRTQQEDSAVYLCASSLIRGGQSYEQYFGPGTRLTVT.

The chain couples TRBV7-9 to TRBJ2-7, with D possibly being TRBD2 (6 bases). This CDR3 contains 14 residues. CDR1 and CDR2 from the germline V gene are SEHNR and FQNEAQ (reference sequence). Deletions cut 1 base from V and 7 bases from J, with 14 bases between. As DNA, the CDR3 is TGTGCCAGCAGCTTAGTGGGGGGTGGGAGGGAGCAGTACTTC. Translating gives CASSLVGGGREQYF.

The chain joins TRBV27 to TRBJ2-7, with D possibly being TRBD2 (6 bases). Germline V gene sequence: CDR1 MNHEY, CDR2 SMNVEV (reference sequence). Trimming took 0 bases from V and 7 from J, leaving 13 bases between them. The CDR3 spans 14 residues. The CDR3 DNA sequence: TGTGCCAGCAGTTTATCGGCGGGACCAGGGGAGCAGTACTTC. Translating gives CASSLSAGPGEQYF.

This chain links TRBV29-1 with TRBJ1-1, with 7 bases that match TRBD1. The CDR3 consists of 16 residues. The V and J ends lost 6 bases and 1 base, in that order; junction bases with no gene match: 14. CDR1 SQVTM and CDR2 ANQGSEA come from the germline V gene. The CDR3 sequence: CSVAQRQGSANTEAFF. CDR3 coding DNA: TGCAGCGTGGCCCAGCGACAGGGTTCGGCGAACACTGAAGCTTTCTTT.

CDR3 DNA: TGCGCCAGCAGCCAAGATCAGGAGGGAACGTTAGGTAATTCACCCCTCCACTTT. Translation: CASSQDQEGTLGNSPLHF. V gene TRBV4-3 combines with J gene TRBJ1-6, with unresolved D. Germline V lookup: CDR1 LGHNA, CDR2 YSLEER. V gave up 0 bases and J gave up 6 bases, with 18 bases separating them. CDR3 length equals 18 residues.

V usage is TRBV9 and J usage is TRBJ2-5; TRBD2 agrees at 7 bases. The DNA end lines up better with TRBJ2-7; the J call may be wrong. Germline CDR1 and CDR2: SGDLS and YYNGEE. The CDR3 sequence is 19 residues long. The CDR3 sequence is CASSVATGGGAGSRDEQYF. CDR3 coding DNA: TGTGCCAGCAGCGTAGCTACGGGAGGTGGAGCGGGATCTAGGGACGAGCAGTACTTC.

V is TRBV6-5 and J is TRBJ2-5; 8 bases are a match to TRBD1. The DNA end is more similar to TRBJ2-7, so the J call may be wrong. This CDR3 spans 15 amino acids. CDR1 and CDR2 (germline): MNHEY, SVGAGI. CDR3 sequence reads: CASSRPGTGRYEQYF. The CDR3 bases are TGTGCCAGCAGTCGACCCGGGACAGGACGCTACGAGCAGTACTTC.

The chain recombines TRBV7-6 with TRBJ1-1; 12 bases match TRBD1. J lost 4 bases, V lost 5 bases, and 17 bases had no gene match. This CDR3 region has 19 residues. The germline V gene encodes CDR1 SGHVS and CDR2 FNYEAQ. The CDR3 sequence: CASSPGITGTGGRGTEAFF. CDR3 bases: TGTGCCAGCAGCCCCGGTATAACCGGGACAGGGGGCCGAGGCACTGAAGCTTTCTTT.

This rearrangement joins TRBV30 to TRBJ1-1, with 7 nucleotides matching TRBD1. The ends lost 2 bases at V and 4 bases at J; junction bases unmatched: 4. The germline gives CDR1 GTSNPN, CDR2 SVGIG (reference sequence). The CDR3 has 13 amino acids. This CDR3 reads CAWSQGGSTEAFF. CDR3 coding DNA: TGTGCCTGGAGTCAGGGGGGAAGCACTGAAGCTTTCTTT.

The V and J genes are TRBV29-1 and TRBJ2-5, with 8 bases that match TRBD2. Trimming removed 6 bases from V and 5 bases from J; junction bases left unmatched: 8. Germline loops: CDR1 SQVTM, CDR2 ANQGSEA. The CDR3 covers 13 residues. The CDR3 DNA is TGCAGCGTGCAAGCGGGAGTCCAGGAGACCCAGTACTTC. Protein product: CSVQAGVQETQYF.

The V gene is TRBV10-1, the J gene TRBJ2-5; a weak D match, TRBD2 (6 bases). Judging by the DNA end, TRBJ2-7 fits better; the J call may be wrong. Germline assignment: CDR1 WNHNN and CDR2 SYGVQD (reference sequence). The CDR3 loop spans 14 amino acids. This chain's CDR3 is CASSPGTRGNEQYF. The CDR3, as DNA: TGCGCCAGCAGTCCTGGGACCCGGGGGAACGAGCAGTACTTC.

The chain has TRBV27 and TRBJ1-1; D is unclear. CDR1 is MNHEY, CDR2 SMNVEV, per germline (reference sequence). Trimming pared 2 bases from V and 3 bases from J, leaving 10 bases between. The CDR3 length is 14 residues. The CDR3 protein is CASSLGGVYTEAFF. For the CDR3, the DNA is TGTGCCAGCAGTTTAGGAGGAGTTTACACTGAAGCTTTCTTT.